These 21 T cell receptor beta chains were all obtained from the same sample, sequenced in a study of T cells in localized non-small cell lung cancer. The assay was immunoSEQ multiplex PCR, and TCRdb's table has in-frame clones only and misses some. The sample lists about 72,000 clones, almost 85% occurring once. This specimen was peripheral blood, taken before any cancer treatment. These receptors all come from a female donor at least 60 years old with stage I lung adenocarcinoma.

The chain has TRBV5-1 and TRBJ1-1, with TRBD1 matching over 8 bases. Germline V gives CDR1 SGHRS, CDR2 YFSETQ. The CDR3 loop spans 16 amino acids. The V segment lost 1 base and the J segment 4 bases; nucleotides outside the gene matches: 9. The CDR3 here is CASSLRQGFSGTEAFF. In nucleotides, the CDR3 is TGCGCCAGCAGCTTGAGACAGGGGTTTTCGGGCACTGAAGCTTTCTTT.

This clone was seen only a few times. This chain uses TRBV5-1 with TRBJ1-1, with TRBD1 as a possible D gene (5 bases). From germline, CDR1 is SGHRS and CDR2 YFSETQ. Trimming removed 3 bases from V and 4 bases from J, with 10 bases in between. This CDR3 has 13 residues. CDR3 coding DNA: TGCGCCAGCAGCTCCAGGGACCGCACTGAAGCTTTCTTT. It codes for CASSSRDRTEAFF.

The chain joins TRBV27 to TRBJ2-1; possible D gene TRBD2, 6 bases. Germline lookup yields CDR1 MNHEY and CDR2 SMNVEV (reference sequence). The CDR3 is made up of 14 amino acids. Trimming pared 0 bases from V and 9 bases from J, leaving 12 bases between. For the CDR3, the DNA is TGTGCCAGCAGTTTATCGATGGGACTCAGTGAGCAGTTCTTC. Protein product: CASSLSMGLSEQFF.

This chain uses TRBV4-2 with TRBJ2-1; 8 bases align to TRBD2. The ends lost 5 bases at V and 10 bases at J; junction bases unmatched: 13. CDR3 length equals 15 residues. Germline V CDR1 and CDR2: LGHNA, YNFKEQ. CDR3 residues: CASSSFSAGETEQFF. CDR3 nucleotides: TGTGCCAGCAGCTCCTTCTCAGCGGGGGAGACAGAGCAGTTCTTC.

The gene calls are TRBV11-2 and TRBJ2-5; possibly TRBD1 for D (6 bases). The germline V gene encodes CDR1 SGHAT and CDR2 FQNNGV. This CDR3 spans 14 amino acids. Trimming cost V 3 bases and J 3 bases, with 11 bases left between them. The CDR3 DNA reads TGTGCCAGCAGCTTTAGGGACATCAAAGAGACCCAGTACTTC. Its translation is CASSFRDIKETQYF.

The gene calls are TRBV2 and TRBJ1-2; no definite D call. Per germline, CDR1 SNHLY and CDR2 FYNNEI. With 5 bases removed from V and 8 bases from J, the gap between germline ends came to 21 bases. There are 15 residues in the CDR3. CDR3 coding DNA: TGTGCCAGCAGTATACAGACCTCAACCACGGGAGGCTACACCTTC. Translated: CASSIQTSTTGGYTF. Supplemented by reference TRBV2 and TRBJ1-2, the full variable domain reads EPEVTQTPSHQVTQMGQEVILRCVPISNHLYFYWYRQILGQKVEFLVSFYNNEISEKSEIFDDQFSVERPDGSNFTLKIRSTKLEDSAMYFCASSIQTSTTGGYTFGSGTRLTVV.

The chain employs TRBV27 and TRBJ1-6, with D tentatively TRBD1 (5 bases). The V gene lost 2 bases and the J gene lost 0 bases, with 11 bases spanning the gap. The germline V gene has CDR1 MNHEY and CDR2 SMNVEV (reference sequence). The CDR3 covers 17 residues. The CDR3 bases are TGTGCCAGCAGTTTAAGGGCAGGGAGCTCCTATAATTCACCCCTCCACTTT. Encoded protein: CASSLRAGSSYNSPLHF.

This clone was seen a handful of times. This chain joins TRBV4-1 and TRBJ2-1, with 9 bases matching TRBD1. V dropped 1 base and J dropped 1; count of bases not matched to a gene: 2. Germline-derived CDR1 and CDR2 are MGHRA and YSYEKL. The CDR3 length is 16 residues. The CDR3 bases are TGCGCCAGCAGCCAAGGGGGGACAGGGTCCTACAATGAGCAGTTCTTC. Encoded protein: CASSQGGTGSYNEQFF.

The V call is TRBV2, the J call TRBJ1-1, with D unclear. V lost 7 bases and J lost 1, with 10 bases in between. Germline values: CDR1 SNHLY, CDR2 FYNNEI. The length of the CDR3 is 13 residues. CDR3 protein: CASKVKSNTEAFF. In DNA form, the CDR3 reads TGTGCCAGCAAAGTGAAATCGAACACTGAAGCTTTCTTT. Complete variable domain (other parts from reference TRBV2 and TRBJ1-1): EPEVTQTPSHQVTQMGQEVILRCVPISNHLYFYWYRQILGQKVEFLVSFYNNEISEKSEIFDDQFSVERPDGSNFTLKIRSTKLEDSAMYFCASKVKSNTEAFFGQGTRLTVV.

The gene calls are TRBV7-2 and TRBJ2-7, with D possibly TRBD1 on 5 matching bases. The CDR3 is made up of 14 amino acids. V was shortened by 2 bases and J by 6 bases, with 14 bases between the two germline ends. Germline loops: CDR1 SGHTA, CDR2 FQGNSA. CDR3 in amino acids: CASSLIVTQGEQYF. In nucleotides, the CDR3 is TGTGCCAGCAGCTTAATAGTCACTCAGGGCGAGCAGTACTTC. Full variable domain (outside the CDR3, taken from reference TRBV7-2 and TRBJ2-7): GAGVSQSPSNKVTEKGKDVELRCDPISGHTALYWYRQSLGQGLEFLIYFQGNSAPDKSGLPSDRFSAERTGGSVSTLTIQRTQQEDSAVYLCASSLIVTQGEQYFGPGTRLTVT.

The chain recombines TRBV5-1 with TRBJ1-1, with D possibly TRBD1 on 5 matching bases. Germline assignment: CDR1 SGHRS and CDR2 YFSETQ. CDR3 length: 14 amino acids. Trimming cost V 0 bases and J 4 bases, with 10 bases left between them. In DNA, the CDR3 is TGCGCCAGCAGCTTGGGCTCAGGGACCACTGAAGCTTTCTTT. The encoded protein is CASSLGSGTTEAFF.

This clone occurred once. The CDR3 reads CASSGLWESKNIQYF. The CDR3 DNA is TGTGCCAGCAGTGGCCTGTGGGAAAGCAAAAACATTCAGTACTTC. The gene calls are TRBV6-1 and TRBJ2-4; D not certain. The V gene's germline CDR1 is MNHNS and CDR2 SASEGT. CDR3 length: 15 residues. The ends were cut back, 4 bases at V and 3 bases at J, with 13 bases in the middle.

CDR3: CASSSGQHNQPQHF. The CDR3 DNA reads as TGTGCCAGCAGCTCGGGACAACACAATCAGCCCCAGCATTTT. The chain couples TRBV5-4 to TRBJ1-5; D possibly corresponds to TRBD1 (6 bases). The CDR3 runs to 14 residues. CDR1 is SGHNT, CDR2 YYREEE, per germline (reference sequence). V shed 3 bases and J shed 3 bases, with 10 bases lying between them. Variable domain in full (rest from reference TRBV5-4 and TRBJ1-5): ETGVTQSPTHLIKTRGQQVTLRCSSQSGHNTVSWYQQALGQGPQFIFQYYREEENGRGNFPPRFSGLQFPNYSSELNVNALELDDSALYLCASSSGQHNQPQHFGDGTRLSIL.

The chain is built from TRBV7-9 and TRBJ2-7; possible D gene TRBD2, 6 bases. CDR1 and CDR2 (germline): SEHNR, FQNEAQ (reference sequence). This CDR3 comprises 15 residues. V was cut by 2 bases and J by 1 base, with 12 bases left in between. The CDR3 region is CASSLKRLDSYEQYF. CDR3 bases: TGTGCCAGCAGCTTAAAACGACTAGATTCCTACGAGCAGTACTTC.

The gene calls are TRBV18 and TRBJ2-7; D gene ambiguous. The ends were cut back, 2 bases at V and 1 base at J, with 9 bases in the middle. The germline V gene encodes CDR1 KGHSH and CDR2 LQKENI. This CDR3 is built from 14 residues. The CDR3 reads CASSPNLGSYEQYF. CDR3 sequence (DNA): TGTGCCAGCTCACCAAATTTGGGGTCCTACGAGCAGTACTTC.

The chain uses TRBV5-1 and TRBJ2-5; TRBD2 aligns across 7 bases. The CDR3 has 15 amino acids. The V gene's germline CDR1 is SGHRS and CDR2 YFSETQ. The junction had 7 bases not matched to a gene; V was cut back by 0 bases and J by 5 bases. CDR3 in DNA: TGCGCCAGCAGCTTGGTCTCCGGACTAGGTGAGACCCAGTACTTC. Its translation is CASSLVSGLGETQYF.

This chain links TRBV7-9 with TRBJ1-5; no clear D. Germline V gene sequence: CDR1 SEHNR, CDR2 FQNEAQ (reference sequence). The CDR3 contains 14 residues. Trimming shortened V by 5 bases and J by 6 bases, and 14 bases separated the two germline ends. This CDR3 is CASSGPGESQPQHF. CDR3 sequence (DNA): TGTGCCAGCAGCGGACCAGGTGAAAGTCAGCCCCAGCATTTT. Full variable domain (missing parts from reference TRBV7-9 and TRBJ1-5): DTGVSQNPRHKITKRGQNVTFRCDPISEHNRLYWYRQTLGQGPEFLTYFQNEAQLEKSRLLSDRFSAERPKGSFSTLEIQRTEQGDSAMYLCASSGPGESQPQHFGDGTRLSIL.

The chain recombines TRBV7-8 with TRBJ2-1; 11 bases line up with TRBD2. CDR3 length equals 19 residues. Trimming cost V 5 bases and J 0 bases; bases outside gene matches: 12. Germline lookup yields CDR1 SGHVS and CDR2 FQNEAQ. The CDR3 loop reads CASSALGGGTSGSYNEQFF. For the CDR3, the DNA is TGTGCCAGCAGCGCCTTAGGGGGGGGGACTAGCGGCTCCTACAATGAGCAGTTCTTC.

This clone was seen a few times. The chain recombines TRBV19 with TRBJ1-2; D unclear. CDR3 length equals 13 residues. Trimming stripped 0 bases from V and 5 bases from J, with 7 bases between. Germline V gene lookup returns CDR1 LNHDA and CDR2 SQIVND (reference sequence). This CDR3 is CASSIDGFYGYTF. The CDR3 nucleotides are TGTGCCAGTAGTATAGATGGGTTTTATGGCTACACCTTC.

The rearrangement uses TRBV5-8 and TRBJ1-1; 7 nucleotides match TRBD1. Germline V gives CDR1 SGHTS, CDR2 YDEGEE. The CDR3 extends over 12 amino acids. The V segment lost 2 bases and the J segment 11 bases; nucleotides outside the gene matches: 6. This CDR3 reads CASSFGTEVAFF. The CDR3 DNA follows: TGTGCCAGCAGCTTTGGGACAGAGGTTGCTTTCTTT.

This clone was picked up one time. The chain couples TRBV7-2 to TRBJ2-7; 9 positions match TRBD1. Germline trimming cut 6 bases from V and 6 bases from J; bases unmatched to any gene: 9. The CDR3 has 14 residues. Germline-derived CDR1 and CDR2 are SGHTA and FQGNSA. CDR3 sequence (DNA): TGTGCCAGCAGGGCAACGGGACAGGGAACCGAGCAGTACTTC. Amino acids: CASRATGQGTEQYF.